This entry concerns a single T cell receptor beta chain. Its antigen is still unknown. UMI-labeled 5' RACE TRB cDNA libraries were prepared from the cells. TCRdb re-called the 5' RACE reads; one entry per CDR3 protein, DNA not given. This listing includes nearly 45,000 distinct CDR3 sequences. The entry originates in a study of CXCR3-negative and CXCR3-positive naive CD8 T cells. Study in general: Roughly 140 million TRB reads in total, about 1.5 +/- 0.3 million per library. Study-wide results and caveats: Researchers reported similar TRBV-TRBJ usage in naive CXCR3-negative and CXCR3-positive cells, though memory differed. Comparably high diversity was seen in both naive subsets, and much lower diversity in memory CD8+ cells.

The CDR3 spans 13 residues. Germline assignment: CDR1 SEHNR and CDR2 FQNEAQ (reference sequence). The receptor was derived from a human donor in good health. Some clones in this sample may be carry-over from other donors' samples. The specimen sequenced was memory CD8+ T cells from blood. The chain joins TRBV7-9 to TRBJ1-1; TCRdb outputs TRBD1, but without DNA this stays unchecked. The CDR3 here is CASSPQGETEAFF.